This TCR beta chain was retrieved from a study of Graves' ophthalmopathy and Graves' hyperthyroidism. Amplifying from RNA transcripts, the study obtained TCR beta CDR3 regions. After a first-round RT-PCR with HTBI primers, a second-round multiplex PCR was run. TCRdb reanalysed the multiplex PCR reads using MiXCR and keeps one entry per CDR3 protein. The sample holds about 480,000 distinct CDR3 sequences, approximately 14% seen once. This clonotype has ten or more counts. Unmatched junction bases numbered 7, after V lost 7 bases and J lost 3 bases. Germline V CDR1 and CDR2: GTSNPN, SVGIG (reference sequence). This CDR3 is 13 amino acids long.

The sequencing input was blood. The TCR comes from a woman in her twenties or thirties with Graves' ophthalmopathy. The chain couples TRBV30 to TRBJ1-1; 8 bases map to TRBD1. The CDR3 loop reads CAYRTGLDTEAFF. CDR3 DNA sequence: TGTGCCTACCGGACAGGGTTGGACACTGAAGCTTTCTTT.